This T cell receptor (beta chain) originates from a study of blood T cell repertoires in COVID-19. For the study at large: Researchers got acute and convalescent COVID-19 samples from the United States, Italy and Spain. Sample material is recorded as cDNA or gDNA derived from T cells, B-cell-depleted T cells, or PBMCs.

V shed 0 bases and J shed 8 bases, with 10 bases lying between them. The CDR3 loop spans 13 amino acids. Germline CDR1 is LNHNV and CDR2 is YYDKDF (reference sequence). The assay was immunoSEQ multiplex PCR, and TCRdb's table has in-frame clones only and misses some. The data contain tens of thousands of clones, about 90% of them singletons. The clonotype was recovered from a man aged 50 to 59 with COVID-19, enrolled during active disease. Sequencing was done on a sample of peripheral blood. The V and J genes are TRBV15 and TRBJ1-2, with D perhaps matching TRBD1 (5 bases). CDR3: CATSRDRVGGYTF. As DNA, the CDR3 is TGTGCCACCAGCAGAGACAGGGTTGGGGGCTACACCTTC.